Listed below are T cell receptor beta chains from one sample, sequenced in a study of T-cell reconstitution after alpha-beta-depleted transplantation in children. TCRdb fed the PCR reads into MiXCR, producing one record per CDR3 protein. The sample lists a few hundred thousand distinct CDR3 sequences; around 9.7% were seen once. Specimen: PBMCs from the stem cell graft donor, collected from the stem cell graft. The receptors originated from a human donor who donated a stem cell graft to a child with SCID. The CDR3 runs from the conserved cysteine through the conserved F or W. A D gene is named only where the DNA matches it firmly. The size of a clone is reported for some rows only, either as once, few or many, or as a class for expanded clones.

>TRBJ2-7|TRBV9|-|14|many
TGTGCCAGCAGCTCCCCGGGACGGGCCTACGAGCAGTACTTC
CASSSPGRAYEQYF
>TRBJ1-1|TRBV10-3|-|13|many
TGTGCCATCACCAGGACAGAGAACACTGAAGCTTTCTTT
CAITRTENTEAFF
>TRBJ2-7|TRBV5-1|-|15|many
TGCGCCAGCAGCTTCTGGGGGACGTCGGGCTACGAGCAGTACTTC
CASSFWGTSGYEQYF
>TRBJ1-1|TRBV5-1|-|15|many
TGCGCCAGCAGCTTGGATCGACCCTCGGGCACTGAAGCTTTCTTT
CASSLDRPSGTEAFF
>TRBJ2-7|TRBV27|-|12|many
TGTGCCAGCAGGCGGCTTTCCTACGAGCAGTACTTC
CASRRLSYEQYF
>TRBJ1-4|TRBV20-1|-|16|many
TGCAGTGCTAGAGTATGGGGGGGAGAAACTAATGAAAAACTGTTTTTT
CSARVWGGETNEKLFF
>TRBJ2-3|TRBV9|-|15|many
TGTGCCAGCAGCTCCATTAAGGGGGGCTTCGATACGCAGTATTTT
CASSSIKGGFDTQYF
>TRBJ2-1|TRBV15|-|16|few
TGTGCCACCAGCAGAGTACGGCGGGGAGACCACAATGAGCAGTTCTTC
CATSRVRRGDHNEQFF
>TRBJ1-1|TRBV5-1|-|14|many
TGCGCCAGCAGCTCCGGGGGGGGGCTCACTGAAGCTTTCTTT
CASSSGGGLTEAFF
>TRBJ2-1|TRBV5-1|-|14|many
TGCGCCAGCAGGGGGGACCTGGGCTACAATGAGCAGTTCTTC
CASRGDLGYNEQFF
>TRBJ2-1|TRBV20-1|TRBD2|14|many
TGCAGTGCTAGCTCCCTAGCGGGGTACAATGAGCAGTTCTTC
CSASSLAGYNEQFF
>TRBJ2-1|TRBV12-3/TRBV12-4|TRBD2|15|many
TGTGCCAGCAGGCCAGCGGGGCCCTCCTACAATGAGCAGTTCTTC
CASRPAGPSYNEQFF
>TRBJ1-5|TRBV27|-|13|-
TGTGCCAGCAGTTTCGTCGCCAGTCAGCCCCAGCATTTT
CASSFVASQPQHF
>TRBJ2-5|TRBV12-3/TRBV12-4|-|11|many
TGTGCCAGCAGCCTTTTAGGGACCCAGTACTTC
CASSLLGTQYF
>TRBJ2-3|TRBV20-1|TRBD2|16|many
TGCAGTGCTAGAAGGGCTAGCGGGGGCAGCACAGATACGCAGTATTTT
CSARRASGGSTDTQYF
>TRBJ1-1|TRBV5-1|-|14|many
TGCGCCAGCAGCTTGCGGGGCATGAACACTGAAGCTTTCTTT
CASSLRGMNTEAFF
>TRBJ2-3|TRBV29-1|-|10|many
TGCAGCGTTGGGGCAGATACGCAGTATTTT
CSVGADTQYF
>TRBJ1-1|TRBV4-1|-|13|-
TGCGCCAGCAGCCAAAGTATTGAATATGAAGCTTTCTTT
CASSQSIEYEAFF
>TRBJ1-1|TRBV7-8|-|16|few
TGTGCCAGCAGCTTAAGGGGGGAATCATTGAACACTGAAGCTTTCTTT
CASSLRGESLNTEAFF
>TRBJ2-5|TRBV28|-|15|many
TGTGCCAGCATCGAGGGGTCAGGGGAACAAGAGACCCAGTACTTC
CASIEGSGEQETQYF
>TRBJ1-1|TRBV25-1|-|13|many
TGTGCCAGCACAGGGGCCACGAACACTGAAGCTTTCTTT
CASTGATNTEAFF
>TRBJ1-6|TRBV7-9|-|16|many
TGTGCCAGCAGCCCTAGATCGGGGGTTGAAGCATCACCCCTCCACTTT
CASSPRSGVEASPLHF
>TRBJ2-7|TRBV10-3|TRBD1|12|many
TGTGCCATCAGTGCCGGGACAGGAGAGCAGTACTTC
CAISAGTGEQYF
>TRBJ2-5|TRBV2|-|13|many
TGTGCCATCTCCTCCGGGGTACAAGAGACCCAGTACTTC
CAISSGVQETQYF
>TRBJ1-1|TRBV5-1|TRBD1|14|many
TGCGCCAGCAGCACACGGACAGGGAACACTGAAGCTTTCTTT
CASSTRTGNTEAFF
>TRBJ2-5|TRBV4-2|TRBD2|16|many
TGTGCCAGCAGCCAAAGTAGCGGGGGAGAGCAAGAGACCCAGTACTTC
CASSQSSGGEQETQYF
>TRBJ2-1|TRBV7-3|-|14|few
TGTGCCAGCAGCTTAAATGCAGAGTACAATGAGCAGTTCTTC
CASSLNAEYNEQFF
>TRBJ2-5|TRBV5-1|TRBD1|15|many
TGCGCCAGCAGCTTGGGGGACAGGCACCAAGAGACCCAGTACTTC
CASSLGDRHQETQYF
>TRBJ2-1|TRBV6-2/TRBV6-3|-|16|many
TGTGCCAGCAGCGGATTCGGGGCGGAAAGCTACAATGAGCAGTTCTTC
CASSGFGAESYNEQFF
>TRBJ2-3|TRBV12-3/TRBV12-4|-|12|many
TGTGCCAGCAGTTTGATCACAGATACGCAGTATTTT
CASSLITDTQYF
>TRBJ2-2|TRBV15|-|14|many
TGTGCCACCACCTTTCGATCGAACACCGGGGAGCTGTTTTTT
CATTFRSNTGELFF
>TRBJ2-3|TRBV10-3|-|16|many
TGTGCCATCAGTGAGTCGACTGGATACCTCACAGATACGCAGTATTTT
CAISESTGYLTDTQYF
>TRBJ1-2|TRBV20-1|TRBD1|12|-
TGCAGTGCTGTAGGGGGCAACTATGGCTACCCCTTC
CSAVGGNYGYPF
>TRBJ1-1|TRBV20-1|TRBD1|16|many
TGCAGTGCTAGAGATCCGTACAGGGGGTGGACAATTGAAGCTTTCTTT
CSARDPYRGWTIEAFF
>TRBJ1-1|TRBV19|TRBD1|16|many
TGTGCCAGTAGTCCTAGGACAGGGCGACGGAACACTGAAGCTTTCTTT
CASSPRTGRRNTEAFF
>TRBJ2-7|TRBV10-3|-|12|-
TGTGCCAGCCGGGACCGGGTCTACGAGCAGTACTTC
CASRDRVYEQYF
>TRBJ2-1|TRBV3-1|TRBD1|12|many
TGTGCCAGCAGCCTAGGGACAGTTGAGCAGTTCTTC
CASSLGTVEQFF
>TRBJ2-7|TRBV5-1|-|14|-
TGCGCCAGCAGCTTGGCCGGGTCCAACCGCGAGCAGTACTTC
CASSLAGSNREQYF
>TRBJ1-2|TRBV12-5|-|14|many
TGTGCTAGTGGTTTGGCCTTTATTCCGAATGGCTACACCTTC
CASGLAFIPNGYTF
>TRBJ1-2|TRBV10-3|-|14|many
TGTGCCATCACCGCAGGGCCGGCTAACTATGGCTACACCTTC
CAITAGPANYGYTF
>TRBJ2-5|TRBV6-2/TRBV6-3|-|15|many
TGTGCCAGCAGTTTTTCTAGATCGGGGCAAGAGACCCAGTACTTC
CASSFSRSGQETQYF